This T cell receptor beta chain was recorded in a study of CD8 T cells in ankylosing spondylitis. TCR beta libraries were made by quantitative 5'-RACE with molecular barcodes. TCRdb fed the 5' RACE reads into MiXCR, producing one record per CDR3 protein. The sample lists 130,000 or so distinct CDR3 sequences; under 20% were seen once. In its sample, this clonotype was seen a few times. Antigen unknown. Findings of the study overall: Earlier work had already found some motif variants in reactive arthritis synovial fluid and blood. Clones tied to disease were said to be significantly enriched in matched ankylosing spondylitis synovial fluid. Made up of eight highly homologous variants, a TCR beta motif appeared characteristic of ankylosing spondylitis blood.

The sample taken for sequencing was blood, either unsorted or a sorted T cell fraction (not recorded which). The TCR sequence derives from a male donor with ankylosing spondylitis.

The CDR3 coding sequence is TGCGCCAGCAGCCAATCCTGGGGGGGCGTCCCGATACAGAATACGCAGTATTTT. Translating gives CASSQSWGGVPIQNTQYF. The V and J genes are TRBV4-3 and TRBJ2-3; D possibly corresponds to TRBD2 (7 bases). CDR1 is LGHNA, CDR2 YSLEER, per germline. The CDR3 loop spans 18 amino acids. Trimming stripped 2 bases from V and 7 bases from J, with 25 bases between.